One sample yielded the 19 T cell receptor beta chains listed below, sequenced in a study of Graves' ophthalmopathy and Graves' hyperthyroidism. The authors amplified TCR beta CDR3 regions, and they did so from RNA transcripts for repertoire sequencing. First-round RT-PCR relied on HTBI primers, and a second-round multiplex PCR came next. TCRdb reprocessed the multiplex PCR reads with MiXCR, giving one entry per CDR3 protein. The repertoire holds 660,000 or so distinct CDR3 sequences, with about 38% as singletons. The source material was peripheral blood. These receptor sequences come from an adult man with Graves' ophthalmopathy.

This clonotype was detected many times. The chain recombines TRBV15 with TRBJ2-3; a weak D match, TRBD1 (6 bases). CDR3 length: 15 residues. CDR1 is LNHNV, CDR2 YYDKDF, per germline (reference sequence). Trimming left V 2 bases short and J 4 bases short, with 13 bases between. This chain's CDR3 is CATSRSGATPDTQYF. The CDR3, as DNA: TGTGCCACCAGCAGATCAGGGGCAACTCCAGATACGCAGTATTTT. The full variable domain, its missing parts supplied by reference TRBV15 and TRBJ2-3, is DAMVIQNPRYQVTQFGKPVTLSCSQTLNHNVMYWYQQKSSQAPKLLFHYYDKDFNNEADTPDNFQSRRPNTSFCFLDIRSPGLGDTAMYLCATSRSGATPDTQYFGPGTRLTVL.

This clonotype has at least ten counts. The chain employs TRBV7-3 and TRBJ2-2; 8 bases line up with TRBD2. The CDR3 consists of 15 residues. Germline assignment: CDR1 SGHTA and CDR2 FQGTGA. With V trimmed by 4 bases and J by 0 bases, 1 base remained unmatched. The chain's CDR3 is CASSSRGANTGELFF. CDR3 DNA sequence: TGTGCCAGCAGCTCGCGGGGGGCGAACACCGGGGAGCTGTTTTTT.

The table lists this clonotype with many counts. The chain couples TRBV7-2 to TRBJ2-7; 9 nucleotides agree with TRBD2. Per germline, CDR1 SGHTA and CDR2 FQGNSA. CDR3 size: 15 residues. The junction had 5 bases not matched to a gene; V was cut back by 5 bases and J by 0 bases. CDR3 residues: CASSPSGGPSYEQYF. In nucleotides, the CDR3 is TGTGCCAGCAGCCCCAGCGGGGGGCCCTCCTACGAGCAGTACTTC.

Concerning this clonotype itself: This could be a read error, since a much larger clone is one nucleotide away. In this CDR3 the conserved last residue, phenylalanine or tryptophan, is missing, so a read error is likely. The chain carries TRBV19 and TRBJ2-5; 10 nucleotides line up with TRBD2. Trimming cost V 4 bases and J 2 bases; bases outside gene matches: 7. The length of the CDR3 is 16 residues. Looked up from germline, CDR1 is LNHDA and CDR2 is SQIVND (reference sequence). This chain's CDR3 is CASSTRLAGSQETQYL. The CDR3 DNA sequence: TGTGCCAGTAGTACACGACTAGCGGGCAGTCAAGAGACCCAGTACCTC.

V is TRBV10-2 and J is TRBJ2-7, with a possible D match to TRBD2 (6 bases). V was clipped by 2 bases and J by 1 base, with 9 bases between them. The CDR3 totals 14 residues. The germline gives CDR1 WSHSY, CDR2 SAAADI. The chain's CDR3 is CASSEGSGSYEQYF. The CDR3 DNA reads TGCGCCAGCAGTGAGGGTAGCGGATCCTACGAGCAGTACTTC.

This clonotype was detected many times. The CDR3 sequence is CASGPGLINEKLFF. CDR3 nucleotide sequence: TGTGCCAGCGGTCCCGGGCTAATTAATGAAAAACTGTTTTTT. The chain employs TRBV7-6 and TRBJ1-4; no reliable D call. The CDR3 is 14 amino acids. V lost 8 bases and J 4 bases, leaving 14 bases between the germline ends. From germline, CDR1 is SGHVS and CDR2 FNYEAQ.

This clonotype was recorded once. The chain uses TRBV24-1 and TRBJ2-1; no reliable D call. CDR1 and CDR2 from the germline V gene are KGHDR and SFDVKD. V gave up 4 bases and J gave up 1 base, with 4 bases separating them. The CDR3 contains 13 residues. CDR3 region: CATSDKSYNEQFF. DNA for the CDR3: TGTGCCACCAGTGACAAGTCCTACAATGAGCAGTTCTTC.

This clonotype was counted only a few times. The CDR3 region has the DNA TGCAGCGTCCCTGAGGGTTCGGCCACAGATACGCAGTATTTT. Its protein product is CSVPEGSATDTQYF. The chain employs TRBV29-1 and TRBJ2-3; TRBD2 is a possible D gene (5 bases). Germline loops: CDR1 SQVTM, CDR2 ANQGSEA. The CDR3 is made up of 14 amino acids. V shed 6 bases and J shed 2 bases, with 15 bases lying between them.

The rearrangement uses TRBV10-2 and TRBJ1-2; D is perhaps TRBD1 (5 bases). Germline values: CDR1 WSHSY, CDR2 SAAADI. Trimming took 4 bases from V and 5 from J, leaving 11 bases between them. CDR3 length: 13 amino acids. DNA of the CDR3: TGCGCCAGCAGTGCAGGGCGGGAATATGGCTACACCTTC. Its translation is CASSAGREYGYTF.

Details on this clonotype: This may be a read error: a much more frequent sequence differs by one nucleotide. CDR3 protein: CAISESGTAGTF. The CDR3 nucleotides are TGTGCCATCAGTGAATCCGGGACAGCGGGAACCTTC. The V and J genes are TRBV10-3 and TRBJ1-2; 7 bases map to TRBD1. Germline assignment: CDR1 ENHRY and CDR2 SYGVKD. The J segment lost 14 bases and the V segment lost 3 bases, leaving 9 bases of the junction unmatched. The CDR3 length is 12 residues.

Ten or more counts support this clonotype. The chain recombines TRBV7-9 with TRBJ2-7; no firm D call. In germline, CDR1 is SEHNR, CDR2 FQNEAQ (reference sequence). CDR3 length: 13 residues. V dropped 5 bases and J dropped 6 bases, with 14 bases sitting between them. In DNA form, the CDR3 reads TGTGCCAGCAGCACAGAGCCCCTCTCCGAGCAGTACTTC. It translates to CASSTEPLSEQYF.

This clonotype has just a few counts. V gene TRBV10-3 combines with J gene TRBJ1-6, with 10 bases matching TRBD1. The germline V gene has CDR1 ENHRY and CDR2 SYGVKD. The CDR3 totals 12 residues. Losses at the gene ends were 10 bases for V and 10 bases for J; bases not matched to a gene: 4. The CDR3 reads CATGTGESPLHF. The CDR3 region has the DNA TGTGCCACCGGGACAGGGGAATCACCCCTCCACTTT.

CDR3 loop: CSAEGGASTDTQYF. The CDR3 DNA reads as TGCAGTGCTGAGGGGGGGGCTAGCACAGATACGCAGTATTTT. J is TRBJ2-7 and V is TRBV20-1; a weak D match, TRBD2 (7 bases). The DNA end lines up better with TRBJ2-3; the J call may be wrong. The germline V gene has CDR1 DFQATT and CDR2 SNEGSKA (reference sequence). CDR3 length equals 14 residues.

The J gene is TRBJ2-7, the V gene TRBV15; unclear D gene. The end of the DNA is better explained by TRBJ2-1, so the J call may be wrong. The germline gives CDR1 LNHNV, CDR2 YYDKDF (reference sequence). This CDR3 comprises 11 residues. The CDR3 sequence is CATSKLTEQFF. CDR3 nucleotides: TGTGCCACCAGCAAGCTGACGGAGCAGTTCTTC.

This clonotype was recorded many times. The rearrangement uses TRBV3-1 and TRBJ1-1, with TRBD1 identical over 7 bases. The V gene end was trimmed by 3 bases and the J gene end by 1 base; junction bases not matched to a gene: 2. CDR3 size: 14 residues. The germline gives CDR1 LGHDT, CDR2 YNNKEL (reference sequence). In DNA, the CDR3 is TGTGCCAGCAGCCATGGGGACAGGAACACTGAAGCTTTCTTT. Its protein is CASSHGDRNTEAFF.

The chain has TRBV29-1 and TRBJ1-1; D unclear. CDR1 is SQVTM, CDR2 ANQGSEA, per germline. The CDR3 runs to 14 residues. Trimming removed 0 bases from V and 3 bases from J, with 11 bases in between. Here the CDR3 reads CSVEDRGRYTEAFF. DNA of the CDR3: TGCAGCGTTGAAGATCGAGGGAGGTACACTGAAGCTTTCTTT.

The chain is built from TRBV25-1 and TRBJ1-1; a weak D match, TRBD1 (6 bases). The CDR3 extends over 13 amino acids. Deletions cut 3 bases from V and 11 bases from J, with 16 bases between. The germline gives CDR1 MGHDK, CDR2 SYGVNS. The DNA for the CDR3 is TGTGCCAGCAGTGAGACAAACAGGGCTATGGCTTTCTTT. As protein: CASSETNRAMAFF. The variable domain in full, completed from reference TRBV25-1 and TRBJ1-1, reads EADIYQTPRYLVIGTGKKITLECSQTMGHDKMYWYQQDPGMELHLIHYSYGVNSTEKGDLSSESTVSRIRTEHFPLTLESARPSHTSQYLCASSETNRAMAFFGQGTRLTVV.

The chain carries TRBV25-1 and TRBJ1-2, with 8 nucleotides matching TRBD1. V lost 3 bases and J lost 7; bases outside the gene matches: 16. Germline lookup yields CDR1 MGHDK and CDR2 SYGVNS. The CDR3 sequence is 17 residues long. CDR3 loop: CASSDPTFSSGGAGYTF. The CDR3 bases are TGTGCCAGCAGTGATCCAACCTTCTCGTCAGGGGGCGCTGGCTACACCTTC.

CDR3 DNA sequence: TGCAGTGCTAGGGAAGTCTTCGGGGAATCCTACGAGCAGTACTTC. It specifies CSAREVFGESYEQYF. The chain carries TRBV20-1 and TRBJ2-7, with TRBD2 as a possible D gene (5 bases). The ends were cut back, 3 bases at V and 1 base at J, with 16 bases in the middle. This CDR3 comprises 15 residues. CDR1 and CDR2 from the germline V gene are DFQATT and SNEGSKA (reference sequence).